Shown below are 25 T cell receptor beta chains from a single sample sequenced in a study of blood T cell repertoires in COVID-19. Only in-frame clones appear in the TCRdb table, and some are missing; sequencing was by immunoSEQ multiplex PCR. The data hold about 200,000 clones, with under 90% observed a single time. The sequenced material came from peripheral blood. The receptor source for this set is a man older than 75 with acute or convalescent COVID-19.

The chain couples TRBV19 to TRBJ2-5; D gene ambiguous. The CDR3 totals 13 residues. Trimming stripped 5 bases from V and 5 bases from J, with 12 bases between. CDR1 and CDR2 (germline): LNHDA, SQIVND (reference sequence). The CDR3 here is CASSLPPLETQYF. Written as DNA, the CDR3 is TGTGCCAGTAGTCTCCCTCCCCTTGAGACCCAGTACTTC.

The chain has TRBV7-2 and TRBJ2-5; 11 bases agree with TRBD2. Germline values: CDR1 SGHTA, CDR2 FQGNSA. This CDR3 has 14 amino acids. The V and J ends lost 7 bases and 3 bases, in that order; junction bases with no gene match: 4. CDR3 residues: CASTRLAGKETQYF. CDR3 nucleotide sequence: TGTGCCAGCACCCGACTAGCGGGGAAAGAGACCCAGTACTTC.

The rearrangement links TRBV7-2 to TRBJ1-4, with D tentatively TRBD1 (5 bases). V shed 5 bases and J shed 3 bases, with 19 bases lying between them. The CDR3 runs 17 residues. The germline CDR1 and CDR2 sequences are SGHTA and FQGNSA. CDR3 bases: TGTGCCAGCAGCCCAGAGACAGCTCTATGGGCTAATGAAAAACTGTTTTTT. Translation: CASSPETALWANEKLFF.

The V and J genes are TRBV5-1 and TRBJ1-1, with 11 nucleotides matching TRBD1. Losses at the gene ends were 2 bases for V and 3 bases for J; bases not matched to a gene: 6. Germline CDR1 SGHRS, CDR2 YFSETQ. This CDR3 region has 16 residues. Here the CDR3 DNA reads TGCGCCAGCAGCTTAGGACAGGGGGCGGGGTACACTGAAGCTTTCTTT. It yields the protein CASSLGQGAGYTEAFF. Drawing the rest from reference TRBV5-1 and TRBJ1-1, the complete variable domain is KAGVTQTPRYLIKTRGQQVTLSCSPISGHRSVSWYQQTPGQGLQFLFEYFSETQRNKGNFPGRFSGRQFSNSRSEMNVSTLELGDSALYLCASSLGQGAGYTEAFFGQGTRLTVV.

This chain links TRBV4-2 with TRBJ2-1; D is perhaps TRBD2 (5 bases). Germline V gene data show CDR1 as LGHNA and CDR2 as YNFKEQ. The CDR3 spans 15 residues. V was shortened by 3 bases and J by 6 bases, with 15 bases between the two germline ends. The CDR3, as DNA: TGTGCCAGCAGCCAGGCACTGAGGGAATCCAATGAGCAGTTCTTC. This gives the protein CASSQALRESNEQFF.

This clone was counted between two and nine times. This chain joins TRBV7-6 and TRBJ2-2, with a possible D match to TRBD2 (6 bases). Germline values: CDR1 SGHVS, CDR2 FNYEAQ. Trimming cost V 1 base and J 4 bases, with 10 bases left between them. This CDR3 comprises 15 residues. The CDR3 bases are TGTGCCAGCAGCTTAGTGGAGGGGTTCACCGGGGAGCTGTTTTTT. Its protein is CASSLVEGFTGELFF. Using reference TRBV7-6 and TRBJ2-2 for the parts outside the CDR3, the full variable domain is GAGVSQSPRYKVTKRGQDVALRCDPISGHVSLYWYRQALGQGPEFLTYFNYEAQQDKSGLPNDRFSAERPEGSISTLTIQRTEQRDSAMYRCASSLVEGFTGELFFGEGSRLTVL.

This clone has more than one count but fewer than ten. The CDR3 DNA sequence: TGTGCCAGCTCCCTCAACCCGACTAGCGGGACGGGCAATGAGCAGTTCTTC. It encodes CASSLNPTSGTGNEQFF. This chain connects TRBV18 to TRBJ2-1, with 11 bases matching TRBD2. This CDR3 has 17 residues. V gave up 6 bases and J gave up 6 bases; unmatched junction bases: 13. Germline CDR1 is KGHSH and CDR2 is LQKENI.

The chain employs TRBV6-1 and TRBJ2-7; D might be TRBD1 (5 bases). Germline CDR1 and CDR2: MNHNS and SASEGT. The CDR3 runs 14 residues. The V gene lost 2 bases and the J gene lost 0 bases, with 8 bases spanning the gap. The CDR3 DNA reads TGTGCCAGCAGTGAACCAGGGAACTCCTACGAGCAGTACGTC. It encodes CASSEPGNSYEQYV.

The chain employs TRBV6-6 and TRBJ2-7; 9 nucleotides line up with TRBD2. Germline V CDR1 and CDR2: MNHNY, SVGAGI (reference sequence). V gave up 2 bases and J gave up 2 bases; unmatched junction bases: 4. This CDR3 comprises 15 residues. The CDR3: CASSYMSSGTYEQYF. The CDR3 DNA follows: TGTGCCAGCAGTTACATGTCTAGCGGGACCTACGAGCAGTACTTC.

The CDR3 region is CATSEELGVNEQFF. The DNA of the CDR3 is TGTGCCACCAGTGAGGAGCTAGGGGTGAATGAGCAGTTCTTC. The V call is TRBV24-1, the J call TRBJ2-1; D is perhaps TRBD1 (5 bases). Germline CDR1 KGHDR, CDR2 SFDVKD. There are 14 residues in the CDR3. Between the trimmed V and J ends, which lost 4 bases and 7 bases, there was a span of 13 bases.

The V call is TRBV7-2, the J call TRBJ1-4; D gene ambiguous. V dropped 5 bases and J dropped 0 bases, with 7 bases sitting between them. The CDR3 runs 14 residues. CDR1 SGHTA and CDR2 FQGNSA come from the germline V gene. CDR3 residues: CASSLTATNEKLFF. CDR3 bases: TGTGCCAGCAGCCTCACTGCAACTAATGAAAAACTGTTTTTT. Using reference TRBV7-2 and TRBJ1-4 for the parts outside the CDR3, the full variable domain is GAGVSQSPSNKVTEKGKDVELRCDPISGHTALYWYRQSLGQGLEFLIYFQGNSAPDKSGLPSDRFSAERTGGSVSTLTIQRTQQEDSAVYLCASSLTATNEKLFFGSGTQLSVL.

This clone was found once. This rearrangement joins TRBV5-8 to TRBJ2-7; the D gene is possibly TRBD2 (5 bases). Germline lookup yields CDR1 SGHTS and CDR2 YDEGEE. The CDR3 covers 14 residues. V was shortened by 4 bases and J by 0 bases, with 11 bases between the two germline ends. This CDR3 reads CASSPRTGSYEQYF. The CDR3 region has the DNA TGTGCCAGCAGCCCACGGACTGGCTCCTACGAGCAGTACTTC.

This chain connects TRBV12-3 or TRBV12-4 to TRBJ1-2, with TRBD1 matching over 8 bases. V lost 5 bases, J lost 8 bases, and 7 bases stayed unmatched. The CDR3 sequence is 13 residues long. CDR3 amino acids: CASSPGGQGGYTF. The CDR3 nucleotides are TGTGCCAGCAGTCCCGGTGGACAGGGAGGCTACACCTTC.

This chain links TRBV6-5 with TRBJ2-1, with TRBD1 identical over 8 bases. Germline values: CDR1 MNHEY, CDR2 SVGAGI. V gave up 4 bases and J gave up 7 bases; unmatched junction bases: 9. The CDR3 consists of 15 residues. DNA of the CDR3: TGTGCCAGCAGTTCCCCAGGCAGGGGGCAGAATGAGCAGTTCTTC. Encoded protein: CASSSPGRGQNEQFF.

The V call is TRBV7-9, the J call TRBJ2-6; 8 bases match TRBD1. The CDR3 runs 17 residues. From germline, CDR1 is SEHNR and CDR2 FQNEAQ (reference sequence). The trim removed 11 bases at V and 0 bases at J, leaving 12 bases unmatched. The CDR3 sequence is CAGGQQGAFSGANVLTF. The DNA of the CDR3 is TGTGCCGGGGGCCAGCAGGGGGCATTCTCTGGGGCCAACGTCCTGACTTTC.

The sample holds a few counts of this clone. The V gene is TRBV24-1, the J gene TRBJ2-2; D is unclear. This CDR3 contains 15 residues. Germline assignment: CDR1 KGHDR and CDR2 SFDVKD. V shed 4 bases and J shed 5 bases, with 13 bases lying between them. CDR3 region: CATSDPKSETGELFF. Here the CDR3 DNA reads TGTGCCACCAGTGACCCCAAGTCAGAAACCGGGGAGCTGTTTTTT.

The chain recombines TRBV7-3 with TRBJ2-1; 15 bases map to TRBD2. Germline assignment: CDR1 SGHTA and CDR2 FQGTGA. CDR3 length: 15 amino acids. Unmatched junction bases numbered 3, after V lost 4 bases and J lost 8 bases. As DNA, the CDR3 is TGTGCCAGCAGCTGGGGACTAGCGGGAGGCGATGAGCAGTTCTTC. Its translation: CASSWGLAGGDEQFF. Full variable domain (missing parts from reference TRBV7-3 and TRBJ2-1): GAGVSQTPSNKVTEKGKYVELRCDPISGHTALYWYRQSLGQGPEFLIYFQGTGAADDSGLPNDRFFAVRPEGSVSTLKIQRTERGDSAVYLCASSWGLAGGDEQFFGPGTRLTVL.

The chain uses TRBV19 and TRBJ2-1, with 8 positions matching TRBD2. Germline lookup yields CDR1 LNHDA and CDR2 SQIVND (reference sequence). Germline trimming cut 9 bases from V and 4 bases from J; bases unmatched to any gene: 8. This CDR3 has 14 amino acids. This chain's CDR3 is CASQTSELYNEQFF. CDR3 bases: TGTGCCAGCCAGACTAGCGAATTGTACAATGAGCAGTTCTTC.

The chain has TRBV4-1 and TRBJ1-4; weak D call: TRBD1 (5 bases). The CDR3 is 14 residues long. Germline-derived CDR1 and CDR2 are MGHRA and YSYEKL. The V and J ends lost 4 bases and 5 bases respectively, with 11 bases between them. The CDR3 sequence is CASSPPGPNEKLFF. For the CDR3, the DNA is TGCGCCAGCAGCCCTCCAGGGCCCAATGAAAAACTGTTTTTT.

The chain recombines TRBV11-1 with TRBJ1-6, with unresolved D. This CDR3 region has 12 residues. Germline V gene data show CDR1 as SGHAT and CDR2 as FQDESV (reference sequence). Trimming stripped 5 bases from V and 6 bases from J, with 5 bases between. The CDR3 coding sequence is TGTGCCAGCAGCCCGAGTAATTCACCCCTCCACTTT. It yields the protein CASSPSNSPLHF.

The rearrangement uses TRBV5-1 and TRBJ2-3; the D is unclear. Deletions cut 4 bases from V and 6 bases from J, with 12 bases between. CDR3 length: 13 residues. Germline V gene data show CDR1 as SGHRS and CDR2 as YFSETQ. In DNA, the CDR3 is TGCGCCAGCAGCAGCGTACTCGCGGATACGCAGTATTTT. Amino acids: CASSSVLADTQYF.

The chain combines TRBV18 with TRBJ1-4; D is unresolved. With 6 bases removed from V and 8 bases from J, the gap between germline ends came to 16 bases. The CDR3 covers 14 residues. Per germline, CDR1 KGHSH and CDR2 LQKENI. CDR3: CASSASYREEKLFF. For the CDR3, the DNA is TGTGCCAGCTCCGCCTCCTACCGGGAGGAAAAACTGTTTTTT. Drawing the rest from reference TRBV18 and TRBJ1-4, the complete variable domain is NAGVMQNPRHLVRRRGQEARLRCSPMKGHSHVYWYRQLPEEGLKFMVYLQKENIIDESGMPKERFSAEFPKEGPSILRIQQVVRGDSAAYFCASSASYREEKLFFGSGTQLSVL.

DNA of the CDR3: TGTGCCAGCGCTGAGGAGGGGAGCAATCAGCCCCAGCATTTT. Its translation is CASAEEGSNQPQHF. The chain recombines TRBV2 with TRBJ1-5; D may be TRBD1 (5 bases). Germline CDR1 reads SNHLY; CDR2 reads FYNNEI. The V end lost 8 bases, the J end lost 1 base, and 12 bases lay between the germline ends. The CDR3 extends over 14 amino acids. The variable domain in full, with the rest retrieved from reference TRBV2 and TRBJ1-5, is EPEVTQTPSHQVTQMGQEVILRCVPISNHLYFYWYRQILGQKVEFLVSFYNNEISEKSEIFDDQFSVERPDGSNFTLKIRSTKLEDSAMYFCASAEEGSNQPQHFGDGTRLSIL.

A single count supports this clone. The V gene is TRBV6-2 or TRBV6-3, the J gene TRBJ2-1; 10 bases map to TRBD2. The length of the CDR3 is 15 residues. Germline trimming cut 4 bases from V and 9 bases from J; bases unmatched to any gene: 9. Germline values: CDR1 MNHEY, CDR2 SVGEGT. Written as DNA, the CDR3 is TGTGCCAGCAGTTTCCTAGCGGGAGTATCAGCTGAGCAGTTCTTC. It encodes CASSFLAGVSAEQFF.

The J gene is TRBJ2-7, the V gene TRBV4-2; 9 bases are a match to TRBD1. Germline V lookup: CDR1 LGHNA, CDR2 YNFKEQ. The CDR3 length is 15 residues. With V trimmed by 6 bases and J by 2 bases, 8 bases remained unmatched. The CDR3 DNA sequence: TGTGCCAGCAGAATGGGACAGGGAAGAGCCTACGAGCAGTACTTC. Residues: CASRMGQGRAYEQYF.